The clone carrying this TCR beta chain was counted many times. Its antigen is still unknown. These data belong to a study of T-cell memory formation after mild COVID-19. At the level of the study: Largely, the TCR clusters proved donor specific. The study, taken as a whole, reports: Within pre-infection memory, some responding clones were found, suggesting cross-reactive memory joined. Contracting CD4+ clones sat mainly in CM and EM; CD8+ in EMRA.

The TCR alpha and TCR beta cDNA libraries, bearing sample barcodes and UMIs, were generated by 5'RACE using constant-segment primers. MiXCR, run by TCRdb on the 5' RACE reads, gives a single entry per CDR3 protein. This sample has about 350,000 distinct CDR3 sequences, with roughly an eighth found just once. Sequencing was done on a sample of PBMCs or a T cell subset sorted from them (not recorded which). The sequence derives from a man in his late teens or twenties who had mild COVID-19 (a few samples of this study predate the infection). Cell type and time point are not known.

DNA for the CDR3: TGTGCCAGCAGTACCAGGAGCTCTGGGGCCAACGTCCTGACTTTC. It translates to CASSTRSSGANVLTF. The V and J genes are TRBV6-2 or TRBV6-3 and TRBJ2-6; unclear D gene. The CDR3 consists of 15 residues. Germline lookup yields CDR1 MNHEY and CDR2 SVGEGT. V lost 5 bases and J 0 bases, leaving 8 bases between the germline ends.